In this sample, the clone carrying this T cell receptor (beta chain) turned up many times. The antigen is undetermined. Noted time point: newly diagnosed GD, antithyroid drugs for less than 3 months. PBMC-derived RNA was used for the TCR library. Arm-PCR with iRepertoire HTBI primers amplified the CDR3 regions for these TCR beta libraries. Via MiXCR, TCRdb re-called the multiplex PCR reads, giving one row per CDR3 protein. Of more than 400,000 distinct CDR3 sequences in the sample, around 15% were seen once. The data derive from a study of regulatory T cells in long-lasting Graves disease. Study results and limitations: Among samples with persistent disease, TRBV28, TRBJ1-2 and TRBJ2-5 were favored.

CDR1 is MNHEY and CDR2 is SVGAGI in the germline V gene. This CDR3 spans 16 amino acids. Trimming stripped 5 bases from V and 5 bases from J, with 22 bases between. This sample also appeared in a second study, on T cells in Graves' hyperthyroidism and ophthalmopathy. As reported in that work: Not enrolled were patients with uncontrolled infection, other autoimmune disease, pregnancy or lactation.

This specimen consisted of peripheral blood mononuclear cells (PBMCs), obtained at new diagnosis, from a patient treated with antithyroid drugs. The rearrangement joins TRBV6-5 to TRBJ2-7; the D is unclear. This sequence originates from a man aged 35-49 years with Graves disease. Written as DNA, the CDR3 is TGTGCCAGCAGTCACTGGGCCAGGACGGGTCCCCACGAGCAGTACTTC. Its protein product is CASSHWARTGPHEQYF.